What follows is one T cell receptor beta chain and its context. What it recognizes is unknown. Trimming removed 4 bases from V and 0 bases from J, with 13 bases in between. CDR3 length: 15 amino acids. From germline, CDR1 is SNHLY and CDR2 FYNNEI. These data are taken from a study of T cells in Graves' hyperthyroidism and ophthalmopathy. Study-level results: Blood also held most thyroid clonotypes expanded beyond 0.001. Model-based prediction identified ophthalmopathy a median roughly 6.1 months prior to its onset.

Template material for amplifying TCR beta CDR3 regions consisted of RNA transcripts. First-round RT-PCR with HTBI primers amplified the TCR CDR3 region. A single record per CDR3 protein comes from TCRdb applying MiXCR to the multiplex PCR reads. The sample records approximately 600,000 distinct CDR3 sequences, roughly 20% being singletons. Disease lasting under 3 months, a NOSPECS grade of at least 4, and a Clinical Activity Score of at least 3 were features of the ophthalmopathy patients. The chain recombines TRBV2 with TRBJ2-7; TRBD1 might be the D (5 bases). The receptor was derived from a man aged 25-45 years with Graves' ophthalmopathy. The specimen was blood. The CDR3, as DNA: TGTGCCAGCAGTGCAGGGTACCCCTTCTCCTACGAGCAGTACTTC. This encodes CASSAGYPFSYEQYF.